Listed below are T cell receptor beta chains from one sample, sequenced in a study of blood T cell repertoires in COVID-19. This table comes from immunoSEQ multiplex PCR, and its TCRdb copy is limited to in-frame clones, with some not included. This table holds roughly 140,000 clones, 82% found once. The sequencing input was peripheral blood. These receptors were collected from a woman older than 75 with acute or convalescent COVID-19. CDR3s include the opening cysteine and the closing phenylalanine or tryptophan. Each record gives: D gene, V gene, J gene, clone size, CDR3 protein, CDR3 DNA. D genes are given only for firm matches. A row's size may be missing; if present it is once, few, many or a size class.

>-|TRBV6-6|TRBJ1-1|-
CASSYSQPLLYTEAFF
TGTGCCAGCAGTTACTCCCAACCCCTACTCTACACTGAAGCTTTCTTT
>-|TRBV28|TRBJ2-6|-
CASSFLKFPGNVLTF
TGTGCCAGCAGTTTTCTCAAATTTCCAGGCAACGTCCTGACTTTC
>-|TRBV18|TRBJ2-5|-
CASSPPVYPSTQYF
TGTGCCAGCTCACCACCGGTTTATCCAAGCACCCAGTACTTC
>TRBD1|TRBV28|TRBJ2-7|once
CASSRQGGVYEQYF
TGTGCCAGCAGTAGACAGGGTGGGGTCTACGAGCAGTACTTC
>TRBD1|TRBV3-1/TRBV3-2|TRBJ2-1|-
CASSPASFSTGQTYNEQFF
TGTGCCAGCAGCCCAGCCAGCTTCTCGACAGGGCAAACCTACAATGAGCAGTTCTTC
>-|TRBV13|TRBJ2-2|-
CASSSLAPGELFF
TGTGCCAGCAGCTCCCTAGCCCCCGGGGAGCTGTTTTTT
>-|TRBV28|TRBJ2-3|few
CASSLPWPIDTQYF
TGTGCCAGCAGTTTACCCTGGCCAATAGATACGCAGTATTTT
>TRBD1|TRBV10-2|TRBJ1-5|-
CASSESGTGLGDQPQHF
TGCGCCAGCAGTGAGTCGGGGACAGGGTTAGGAGATCAGCCCCAGCATTTT
>-|TRBV5-1|TRBJ2-5|-
CASTRGNPGGETQYF
TGCGCCAGCACCCGCGGGAACCCAGGGGGGGAGACCCAGTACTTC
>-|TRBV5-1|TRBJ2-1|few
CASSLGIDRYNEQFF
TGCGCCAGCAGCTTGGGCATTGACAGGTACAATGAGCAGTTCTTC
>TRBD1|TRBV5-1|TRBJ2-5|few
CASSSGGRETQYF
TGCGCCAGCAGCTCAGGGGGCCGAGAGACCCAGTACTTC
>-|TRBV2|TRBJ2-6|-
CAGTGANVLTF
TGTGCTGGCACTGGGGCCAACGTCCTGACTTTC
>-|TRBV19|TRBJ2-3|once
CASSRTTEDTQYF
TGTGCCAGTAGTAGGACGACAGAAGATACGCAGTATTTT
>TRBD2|TRBV11-2|TRBJ2-3|-
CASSQKRLAGTDTQYF
TGTGCCAGCAGCCAAAAGCGACTAGCGGGAACAGATACGCAGTATTTT
>-|TRBV21-1|TRBJ2-1|-
CASSKAQLAGVRWNEQFF
TGTGCCAGCAGCAAAGCCCAACTAGCGGGAGTCCGCTGGAATGAGCAGTTCTTC
>-|TRBV18|TRBJ1-1|few
CASSPHREMNTEAFF
TGTGCCAGCTCACCACACAGGGAAATGAACACTGAAGCTTTCTTT
>-|TRBV5-4|TRBJ2-2|-
CASSYKGTLGGELFF
TGTGCCAGCAGCTATAAAGGGACTCTCGGCGGGGAGCTGTTTTTT
>-|TRBV7-2|TRBJ1-1|-
CASSLVMNTEAFF
TGTGCCAGCAGCTTAGTTATGAACACTGAAGCTTTCTTT
>TRBD1|TRBV4-1|TRBJ2-7|-
CASSQTRDRSYEQYF
TGCGCCAGCAGCCAAACCCGGGACAGATCCTACGAGCAGTACTTC
>-|TRBV24-1|TRBJ1-1|-
CATRGEGTEAFF
TGTGCCACCAGGGGGGAGGGAACTGAAGCTTTCTTT
>-|TRBV6-5|TRBJ1-2|once
CASMGGGGSYGYTF
TGTGCCAGCATGGGAGGCGGGGGGAGCTATGGCTACACCTTC
>-|TRBV7-2|TRBJ2-7|-
CASSLTYRAYEQYF
TGTGCCAGCAGCTTAACCTACAGGGCTTACGAGCAGTACTTC
>TRBD1|TRBV18|TRBJ2-7|-
CASSPPAGGQDEQYF
TGTGCCAGCTCACCACCGGCAGGGGGTCAGGACGAGCAGTACTTC
>TRBD1|TRBV7-9|TRBJ1-5|-
CASSPGGLNQPQHF
TGTGCCAGCAGCCCAGGGGGCTTGAATCAGCCCCAGCATTTT
>-|TRBV6-5|TRBJ1-3|-
CAAGKYGNTIYF
TGTGCCGCGGGGAAATACGGAAACACCATATATTTT
>TRBD1|TRBV7-6|TRBJ2-1|-
CASSPGQNLVNEQFF
TGTGCCAGCAGCCCGGGACAGAATTTGGTCAATGAGCAGTTCTTC
>-|TRBV19|TRBJ1-2|-
CASSIDVGRLLYGYTF
TGTGCCAGTAGTATCGACGTGGGCCGGTTGCTATATGGCTACACCTTC
>-|TRBV2|TRBJ1-2|-
CATRQAPVHGYTF
TGTGCCACTCGACAGGCACCCGTTCATGGCTACACCTTC
>TRBD1|TRBV7-2|TRBJ2-7|-
CASSKQAGTGALQYF
TGTGCCAGCAGCAAACAAGCCGGGACAGGGGCCCTACAGTACTTC
>-|TRBV25-1|TRBJ2-3|-
CASSEYWEALTF
TGTGCCAGCAGTGAATATTGGGAGGCCCTCACCTTT
>-|TRBV29-1|TRBJ2-6|few
CSVVLGHNSGANVLTF
TGCAGCGTTGTCCTGGGACACAATTCTGGGGCCAACGTCCTGACTTTC
>-|TRBV28|TRBJ2-5|-
CASSRRGLREETQYF
TGTGCCAGCAGCCGGAGGGGACTCAGAGAGGAGACCCAGTACTTC
>TRBD1|TRBV18|TRBJ1-4|many
CASSSGQGAVRGEKLFF
TGTGCCAGCTCATCGGGACAGGGGGCCGTCAGGGGGGAAAAACTGTTTTTT
>-|TRBV15|TRBJ2-7|-
CATSRDRGLTPGDEQYF
TGTGCCACCAGCAGAGACCGAGGGCTAACGCCGGGCGACGAGCAGTACTTC
>-|TRBV7-2|TRBJ1-1|once
CASSFNWAGEAFF
TGTGCCAGCAGCTTTAATTGGGCCGGTGAAGCTTTCTTT
>-|TRBV27|TRBJ2-7|-
CASSLEGGPYEQYF
TGTGCCAGCAGTTTGGAGGGGGGGCCATACGAGCAGTACTTC
>-|TRBV7-2|TRBJ1-5|-
CASSLVSLDSYSNQPQHF
TGTGCCAGCAGCTTAGTGAGCCTGGACAGCTATAGCAATCAGCCCCAGCATTTT
>TRBD1|TRBV27|TRBJ2-2|-
CASSPQGQGAAGELFF
TGTGCCAGCAGTCCTCAGGGACAGGGGGCAGCCGGGGAGCTGTTTTTT
>-|TRBV18|TRBJ2-2|-
CASSPALGRAGELFF
TGTGCCAGCTCACCCGCCCTAGGCCGGGCCGGGGAGCTGTTTTTT
>TRBD1|TRBV6-6|TRBJ1-5|-
CVTGDSEYSNQPQHF
TGTGTCACAGGGGACAGTGAGTATAGCAATCAGCCCCAGCATTTT
>-|TRBV15|TRBJ1-6|-
CATSRDRDNSPLHF
TGTGCCACCAGCAGAGATAGAGATAATTCACCCCTCCACTTT
>-|TRBV6-1|TRBJ1-5|-
CASRGGGYNQPQHF
TGTGCCAGCAGGGGAGGGGGGTACAATCAGCCCCAGCATTTT
>TRBD2|TRBV5-4|TRBJ2-7|-
CASSPPGLADEQYF
TGTGCCAGCAGCCCCCCAGGACTAGCCGACGAGCAGTACTTC
>-|TRBV5-1|TRBJ2-7|-
CASSFKQGLYEQYF
TGCGCCAGCAGCTTTAAACAGGGCCTTTACGAGCAGTACTTC
>-|TRBV19|TRBJ1-5|-
CATSPGWGDQPQHF
TGTGCCACCTCACCCGGGTGGGGGGATCAGCCCCAGCATTTT